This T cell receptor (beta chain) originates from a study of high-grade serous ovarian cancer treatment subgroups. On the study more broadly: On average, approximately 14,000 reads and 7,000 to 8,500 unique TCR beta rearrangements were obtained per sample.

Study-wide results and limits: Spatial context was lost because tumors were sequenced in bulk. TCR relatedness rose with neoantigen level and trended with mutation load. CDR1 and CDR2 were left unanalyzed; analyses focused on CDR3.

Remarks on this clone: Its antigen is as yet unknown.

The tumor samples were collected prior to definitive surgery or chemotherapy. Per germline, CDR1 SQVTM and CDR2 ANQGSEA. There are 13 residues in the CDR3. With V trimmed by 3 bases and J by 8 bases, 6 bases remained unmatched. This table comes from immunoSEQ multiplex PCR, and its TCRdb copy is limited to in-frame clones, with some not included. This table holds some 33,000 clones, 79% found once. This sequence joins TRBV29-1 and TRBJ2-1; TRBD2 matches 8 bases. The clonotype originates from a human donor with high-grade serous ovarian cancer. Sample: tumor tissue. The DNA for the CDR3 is TGCAGCGTTGAGGTTCGGGAGGGCGATGAGCAGTTCTTC. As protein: CSVEVREGDEQFF.